These 23 T cell receptor beta chains came from one sample sequenced in a study of naive and memory T cell subsets (dated by TCRdb to 2015 to 2018). The library was built by means of UMI-ligation and nested PCR. TCRdb shows the sequencer as Illumina MiSeq. The beta constant-region primer was an equimolar mix of two oligonucleotides covering both TRBC1 and TRBC2. TCRdb reprocessing: public reads trimmed at Q25 with fastp, clones called with MiXCR, in-frame beta chains kept. Rows with one shared CDR3 protein collapse into an entry with the most common genes and DNA. This sample holds around 90,000 distinct CDR3 sequences; 7% to 8% were observed only once. The ten largest clonotypes hold around 1.6% of the sample. Input material: central memory CD4+ T cells from blood. In light of the paper, this sample's cell subset or site label describes: central memory, CD45RA- CD27+. These receptors were collected from a human donor in good health.

This clonotype came up many times. The chain employs TRBV4-1 and TRBJ2-7; 7 nucleotides match TRBD2. J was trimmed by 11 bases and V by 0 bases; bases with no gene match: 7. There are 13 residues in the CDR3. Germline-derived CDR1 and CDR2 are MGHRA and YSYEKL. CDR3 region: CASSQDAGEWKYF. In nucleotides, the CDR3 is TGCGCCAGCAGCCAAGATGCGGGGGAGTGGAAGTACTTC.

This clonotype was found many times. V is TRBV6-1 and J is TRBJ2-3; D is possibly TRBD2 (5 bases). The CDR3 is 14 residues long. Germline V gene lookup returns CDR1 MNHNS and CDR2 SASEGT. V shed 6 bases and J shed 1 base, with 11 bases lying between them. The CDR3 sequence: CASSASTRTDTQYF. The CDR3, as DNA: TGTGCCAGCAGCGCTAGCACCCGCACAGATACGCAGTATTTT.

This clonotype came up a few times. V gene TRBV12-3 or TRBV12-4 combines with J gene TRBJ2-3; 11 bases align to TRBD2. V trimming: 4 bases; J trimming: 3 bases; junction bases outside the gene matches: 9. The CDR3 runs 17 residues. This CDR3 reads CASSSTPSGRLTDTQYF. The CDR3 DNA follows: TGTGCCAGCAGTTCCACCCCTAGCGGGAGGTTAACAGATACGCAGTATTTT.

This clonotype was counted many times. V is TRBV20-1 and J is TRBJ2-1; D is possibly TRBD2 (5 bases). In germline, CDR1 is DFQATT, CDR2 SNEGSKA (reference sequence). The CDR3 sequence is 11 residues long. CDR3 amino acids: CSSKRGIEQFF. The CDR3 DNA reads as TGCAGCTCCAAACGGGGTATTGAGCAGTTCTTC.

This clonotype was observed at least ten times. The gene calls are TRBV7-9 and TRBJ1-2; tentatively, D is TRBD1 (6 bases). The CDR3 is 14 residues long. Between the trimmed V and J ends, which lost 5 bases and 3 bases, there was a span of 13 bases. Germline CDR1 is SEHNR and CDR2 is FQNEAQ (reference sequence). DNA for the CDR3: TGTGCCAGCAGCGGGAGACAGGCATACTATGGCTACACCTTC. This gives the protein CASSGRQAYYGYTF. The full variable domain, with the rest looked up from reference TRBV7-9 and TRBJ1-2, is DTGVSQNPRHKITKRGQNVTFRCDPISEHNRLYWYRQTLGQGPEFLTYFQNEAQLEKSRLLSDRFSAERPKGSFSTLEIQRTEQGDSAMYLCASSGRQAYYGYTFGSGTRLTVV.

This clonotype was seen at least ten times. The genes are TRBV28 and TRBJ1-1, with a possible D match to TRBD1 (6 bases). Trimming removed 8 bases at V and 5 bases at J, with 9 bases between. The CDR3 spans 11 residues. Germline V lookup: CDR1 MDHEN, CDR2 SYDVKM. For the CDR3, the DNA is TGTGCCAGCCAGACAGGTACTGAAGCTTTCTTT. Residues: CASQTGTEAFF.

This clonotype was counted many times. This chain links TRBV12-3 or TRBV12-4 with TRBJ1-5; possible D gene TRBD1, 5 bases. The CDR3 contains 13 residues. The ends were cut back, 4 bases at V and 5 bases at J, with 9 bases in the middle. The CDR3 protein is CASSWDGDQPQHF. The CDR3, as DNA: TGTGCCAGCAGTTGGGACGGAGATCAGCCCCAGCATTTT.

This clonotype has a count of ten or more. The chain is built from TRBV2 and TRBJ1-2; D not certain. Germline V gene lookup returns CDR1 SNHLY and CDR2 FYNNEI. The CDR3 runs 13 residues. Trimming removed 4 bases at V and 3 bases at J, with 9 bases between. The CDR3 here is CASSVGGYYGYTF. CDR3 DNA: TGTGCCAGCAGTGTGGGCGGATACTATGGCTACACCTTC. Together with reference TRBV2 and TRBJ1-2, the CDR3 gives the full variable domain: EPEVTQTPSHQVTQMGQEVILRCVPISNHLYFYWYRQILGQKVEFLVSFYNNEISEKSEIFDDQFSVERPDGSNFTLKIRSTKLEDSAMYFCASSVGGYYGYTFGSGTRLTVV.

This clonotype has a count of ten or more. This rearrangement joins TRBV6-6 to TRBJ1-1; the D is unclear. Germline V CDR1 and CDR2: MNHNY, SVGAGI (reference sequence). Trimming removed 7 bases at V and 4 bases at J, with 13 bases between. The CDR3 covers 13 residues. CDR3 sequence (DNA): TGTGCCAGCATAGATGGGTACGTCACTGAAGCTTTCTTT. Residues: CASIDGYVTEAFF.

The sample holds a few counts of this clonotype. The chain joins TRBV7-2 to TRBJ1-2; maybe TRBD1 (6 bases). Germline V gene data show CDR1 as SGHTA and CDR2 as FQGNSA. Trimming took 5 bases from V and 8 from J, leaving 24 bases between them. The CDR3 loop spans 16 amino acids. The CDR3 bases are TGTGCCAGCAGCCCCCGGAGCCAGGGGAGGTTTAGCGGCTACACCTTC. It yields the protein CASSPRSQGRFSGYTF.

This clonotype occurred many times. The chain carries TRBV25-1 and TRBJ1-4; possibly TRBD1 for D (5 bases). This CDR3 comprises 19 residues. The germline V gene encodes CDR1 MGHDK and CDR2 SYGVNS. V was clipped by 2 bases and J by 0 bases, with 19 bases between them. This CDR3 reads CASSETPGRDFATNEKLFF. The CDR3 DNA sequence: TGTGCCAGCAGTGAAACTCCGGGGAGGGACTTTGCAACTAATGAAAAACTGTTTTTT.

In its sample, this clonotype was seen many times. The chain recombines TRBV20-1 with TRBJ1-5; D remains ambiguous. Looked up from germline, CDR1 is DFQATT and CDR2 is SNEGSKA (reference sequence). V lost 0 bases and J lost 7, with 7 bases in between. CDR3 length: 12 amino acids. The CDR3 coding sequence is TGCAGTGCTAGAGATCTAGGACAGCCCCAGCATTTT. Its translation is CSARDLGQPQHF.

This clonotype came up many times. The rearrangement links TRBV21-1 to TRBJ1-4; the table calls TRBD1, which could not be checked here. TRBV21-1 has pseudogene status. This CDR3 is built from 18 residues. This chain's CDR3 is CASSKDSPGKDANEKLFF. In DNA, the CDR3 is TGTGCCAGCAGCAAAGACTCTCCAGGGAAGGATGCTAATGAAAAACTGTTTTTT.

This clonotype was counted a few times. V usage is TRBV5-4 and J usage is TRBJ1-2; no clear D gene. The CDR3 has 13 amino acids. The V end lost 1 base, the J end lost 2 bases, and 6 bases lay between the germline ends. Germline V lookup: CDR1 SGHNT, CDR2 YYREEE (reference sequence). The chain's CDR3 is CASSLKQNYGYTF. The CDR3 DNA reads as TGTGCCAGCAGCTTGAAACAGAACTATGGCTACACCTTC.

This clonotype was counted between two and nine times. The V gene is TRBV4-3, the J gene TRBJ1-1, with 7 bases lining up with TRBD1. J lost 5 bases, V lost 0 bases, and 12 bases had no gene match. The CDR3 loop spans 17 amino acids. Germline values: CDR1 LGHNA, CDR2 YSLEER. The chain's CDR3 is CASSQELGGPAGTEAFF. The CDR3 nucleotides are TGCGCCAGCAGCCAAGAATTAGGGGGCCCGGCGGGTACTGAAGCTTTCTTT.

This clonotype was picked up many times. V usage is TRBV18 and J usage is TRBJ2-2; D unresolved. Germline CDR1 reads KGHSH; CDR2 reads LQKENI. The CDR3 contains 14 residues. Trimming took 1 base from V and 1 from J, leaving 4 bases between them. For the CDR3, the DNA is TGTGCCAGCTCACCACAAGGGAACACCGGGGAGCTGTTTTTT. Protein sequence: CASSPQGNTGELFF.

This clonotype has more than one count but fewer than ten. This chain uses TRBV29-1 with TRBJ2-3; 7 nucleotides line up with TRBD2. CDR3 size: 13 residues. V trimming: 7 bases; J trimming: 10 bases; junction bases outside the gene matches: 14. CDR1 is SQVTM and CDR2 is ANQGSEA in the germline V gene. CDR3 coding DNA: TGCAGCGCCCCCGACGGCGGGAGTCAAGCGCAGTATTTT. Encoded protein: CSAPDGGSQAQYF.

In its sample, this clonotype ranks as medium-sized (0.01 to 0.1%). The V and J genes are TRBV4-3 and TRBJ2-7; D uncertain. Trimming removed 0 bases from V and 2 bases from J, with 11 bases in between. Germline CDR1 LGHNA, CDR2 YSLEER. This CDR3 has 15 residues. The CDR3 protein is CASSQELLPAYEQYF. The DNA of the CDR3 is TGCGCCAGCAGCCAAGAATTACTCCCGGCCTACGAGCAGTACTTC.

The chain recombines TRBV20-1 with TRBJ2-3; TRBD2 is a possible D gene (5 bases). The V and J ends lost 0 bases and 0 bases respectively, with 10 bases between them. Looked up from germline, CDR1 is DFQATT and CDR2 is SNEGSKA (reference sequence). This CDR3 region has 15 residues. The DNA for the CDR3 is TGCAGTGCTAGAGATTTGGGAGCGAGCACAGATACGCAGTATTTT. Translation: CSARDLGASTDTQYF.

The chain joins TRBV20-1 to TRBJ2-3; 7 bases map to TRBD1. J was trimmed by 4 bases and V by 6 bases; bases with no gene match: 4. CDR1 is DFQATT and CDR2 is SNEGSKA in the germline V gene (reference sequence). This CDR3 contains 12 residues. This chain's CDR3 is CSARQGSDTQYF. CDR3 nucleotide sequence: TGCAGTGCGAGACAGGGTTCAGATACGCAGTATTTT.

This rearrangement joins TRBV7-2 to TRBJ1-1, with D uncertain. Trimming removed 1 base at V and 2 bases at J, with 8 bases between. Looked up from germline, CDR1 is SGHTA and CDR2 is FQGNSA. The CDR3 extends over 14 amino acids. The CDR3 sequence is CASSLDMGNTEAFF. The CDR3 DNA follows: TGTGCCAGCAGCTTAGACATGGGTAACACTGAAGCTTTCTTT.

This clonotype was seen only a few times. The chain uses TRBV7-9 and TRBJ2-5; 14 bases fit TRBD2. V was pared by 4 bases and J by 5 bases, with 3 bases of the junction left unmatched. Germline CDR1 is SEHNR and CDR2 is FQNEAQ (reference sequence). The CDR3 loop spans 15 amino acids. The CDR3 region has the DNA TGTGCCAGCAGCTGGACTAGCGGGGGGTTGGAGACCCAGTACTTC. Its protein product is CASSWTSGGLETQYF.

This clonotype showed up many times. V and J are TRBV6-1 and TRBJ2-7; 12 nucleotides match TRBD2. Trimming took 6 bases from V and 5 from J; bases not matched to a gene: 8. CDR1 is MNHNS, CDR2 SASEGT, per germline. This CDR3 has 15 amino acids. CDR3 nucleotide sequence: TGTGCCAGCAGACCTCTAGCGGGAGGGCCCAACGAGCAGTACTTC. It yields the protein CASRPLAGGPNEQYF.